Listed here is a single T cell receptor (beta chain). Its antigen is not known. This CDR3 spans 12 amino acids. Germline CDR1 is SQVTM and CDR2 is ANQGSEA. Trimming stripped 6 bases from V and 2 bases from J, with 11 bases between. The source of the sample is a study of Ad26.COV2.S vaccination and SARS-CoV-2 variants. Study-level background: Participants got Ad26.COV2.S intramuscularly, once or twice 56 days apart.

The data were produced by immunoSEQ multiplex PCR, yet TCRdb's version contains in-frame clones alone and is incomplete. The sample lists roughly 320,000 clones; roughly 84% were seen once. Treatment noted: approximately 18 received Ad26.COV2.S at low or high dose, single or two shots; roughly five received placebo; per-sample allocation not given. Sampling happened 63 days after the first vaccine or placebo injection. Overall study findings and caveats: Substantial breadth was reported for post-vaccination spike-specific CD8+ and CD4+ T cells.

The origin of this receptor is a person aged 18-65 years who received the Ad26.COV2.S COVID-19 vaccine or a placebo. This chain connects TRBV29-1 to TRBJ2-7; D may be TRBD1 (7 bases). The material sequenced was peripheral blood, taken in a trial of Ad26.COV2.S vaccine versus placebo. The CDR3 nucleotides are TGCAGCGTGGGGGGACAGACCTACGAGCAGTACTTC. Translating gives CSVGGQTYEQYF.